The 29 T cell receptor beta chains presented below share a single source sample, sequenced in a study of shared clonotypes between healthy human individuals. Some clones are missing from TCRdb's copy, which holds only in-frame ones; the method was immunoSEQ multiplex PCR. The sample carries approximately 2,300,000 clones, 85% to 95% recorded once. Sequences were obtained from naive CD4+ T cells from PBMCs. Subset denoted: CD45RA+ positively selected. Every receptor here comes from a young man in good health. Some clones in this sample may be carry-over from other donors' samples.

This chain uses TRBV11-1 with TRBJ1-1, with TRBD1 matching 8 bases. CDR3 length equals 14 residues. The trim removed 3 bases at V and 4 bases at J, leaving 4 bases unmatched. Germline values: CDR1 SGHAT, CDR2 FQDESV (reference sequence). The CDR3 spells CASSFVQGATEAFF. CDR3 in DNA: TGTGCCAGCAGCTTTGTGCAGGGGGCCACTGAAGCTTTCTTT. The complete variable domain, with remaining parts taken from reference TRBV11-1 and TRBJ1-1, reads EAEVAQSPRYKITEKSQAVAFWCDPISGHATLYWYRQILGQGPELLVQFQDESVVDDSQLPKDRFSAERLKGVDSTLKIQPAELGDSAMYLCASSFVQGATEAFFGQGTRLTVV.

The chain recombines TRBV18 with TRBJ1-2; D gene ambiguous. The germline CDR1 and CDR2 sequences are KGHSH and LQKENI. V was clipped by 3 bases and J by 2 bases, with 10 bases between them. The CDR3 totals 14 residues. In DNA form, the CDR3 reads TGTGCCAGCTCACCCACGCCGGGGAACTATGGCTACACCTTC. As protein: CASSPTPGNYGYTF. The full variable domain, with the rest looked up from reference TRBV18 and TRBJ1-2, is NAGVMQNPRHLVRRRGQEARLRCSPMKGHSHVYWYRQLPEEGLKFMVYLQKENIIDESGMPKERFSAEFPKEGPSILRIQQVVRGDSAAYFCASSPTPGNYGYTFGSGTRLTVV.

V gene TRBV7-9 combines with J gene TRBJ2-1; TRBD2 matches 8 bases. Losses at the gene ends were 4 bases for V and 3 bases for J; bases not matched to a gene: 5. The germline gives CDR1 SEHNR, CDR2 FQNEAQ (reference sequence). CDR3 length equals 15 residues. CDR3: CASSSLAGNYNEQFF. CDR3 in DNA: TGTGCCAGCAGCTCTCTAGCGGGCAACTACAATGAGCAGTTCTTC. Complete variable domain (other parts from reference TRBV7-9 and TRBJ2-1): DTGVSQNPRHKITKRGQNVTFRCDPISEHNRLYWYRQTLGQGPEFLTYFQNEAQLEKSRLLSDRFSAERPKGSFSTLEIQRTEQGDSAMYLCASSSLAGNYNEQFFGPGTRLTVL.

V and J are TRBV2 and TRBJ2-2, with D unclear. The germline V gene has CDR1 SNHLY and CDR2 FYNNEI. The V and J ends lost 7 bases and 0 bases respectively, with 12 bases between them. The CDR3 runs 15 residues. This CDR3 reads CASTPEVANTGELFF. The CDR3 DNA sequence: TGTGCCAGCACCCCGGAAGTGGCGAACACCGGGGAGCTGTTTTTT.

The CDR3 sequence: CASSWTGRNEQFF. The CDR3 DNA reads as TGTGCCAGCAGTTGGACAGGGCGTAATGAGCAGTTCTTC. This chain uses TRBV28 with TRBJ2-1, with 8 bases matching TRBD1. The CDR3 length is 13 residues. The V gene end was trimmed by 4 bases and the J gene end by 7 bases; junction bases not matched to a gene: 3. CDR1 MDHEN and CDR2 SYDVKM come from the germline V gene.

This clone occurred once. The chain joins TRBV5-1 to TRBJ2-5; 10 bases agree with TRBD2. V shed 0 bases and J 3 bases; nucleotides not matched to a gene: 5. The germline V gene has CDR1 SGHRS and CDR2 YFSETQ. The CDR3 consists of 16 residues. The CDR3: CASSLGVLAGEETQYF. DNA of the CDR3: TGCGCCAGCAGCTTGGGTGTGCTAGCGGGAGAAGAGACCCAGTACTTC.

V is TRBV28 and J is TRBJ1-4, with 9 nucleotides matching TRBD1. From germline, CDR1 is MDHEN and CDR2 SYDVKM. V was clipped by 3 bases and J by 1 base; unmatched bases: 3. The CDR3 has 16 amino acids. DNA for the CDR3: TGTGCCAGCAGTTTGCCGGGACAGGGAACTAATGAAAAACTGTTTTTT. Protein: CASSLPGQGTNEKLFF.

This clone was observed a single time. The gene calls are TRBV27 and TRBJ2-7; D is unclear. The V end was cut by 6 bases, the J end by 0 bases, with 15 bases between. The germline V gene encodes CDR1 MNHEY and CDR2 SMNVEV (reference sequence). This CDR3 region has 15 residues. This CDR3 reads CASRPGEFSSYEQYF. CDR3 sequence (DNA): TGTGCCAGCAGGCCAGGCGAGTTCAGCTCCTACGAGCAGTACTTC.

CDR3 region: CASSPPSAGAEGEAFF. The CDR3 DNA is TGTGCCAGCTCACCACCTTCCGCAGGGGCCGAAGGTGAAGCTTTCTTT. The chain links TRBV18 to TRBJ1-1, with D tentatively TRBD1 (6 bases). The CDR3 consists of 16 residues. V lost 0 bases and J 7 bases, leaving 18 bases between the germline ends. Germline V gene sequence: CDR1 KGHSH, CDR2 LQKENI. Full variable domain (remainder filled in from reference TRBV18 and TRBJ1-1): NAGVMQNPRHLVRRRGQEARLRCSPMKGHSHVYWYRQLPEEGLKFMVYLQKENIIDESGMPKERFSAEFPKEGPSILRIQQVVRGDSAAYFCASSPPSAGAEGEAFFGQGTRLTVV.

The chain joins TRBV6-4 to TRBJ1-2, with a weak D call TRBD1 (5 bases). The V and J ends lost 6 bases and 4 bases respectively, with 15 bases between them. Germline CDR1 is MRHNA and CDR2 is SNTAGT. The CDR3 has 14 amino acids. CDR3 in DNA: TGTGCCAGCAGCCCCAGGGTGTGGAGCTATGGCTACACCTTC. It codes for CASSPRVWSYGYTF.

The chain is built from TRBV4-3 and TRBJ2-1; the match to TRBD1 covers 7 bases. Germline V gives CDR1 LGHNA, CDR2 YSLEER. Trimming cost V 5 bases and J 0 bases; bases outside gene matches: 4. CDR3 length equals 15 residues. The CDR3 DNA reads TGCGCCAGCAGCGTCCGGGACAGCTCCTACAATGAGCAGTTCTTC. Translation: CASSVRDSSYNEQFF.

The V call is TRBV5-4, the J call TRBJ2-5, with D perhaps being TRBD1 or TRBD2 (5 bases each). The germline CDR1 and CDR2 sequences are SGHNT and YYREEE (reference sequence). The CDR3 is made up of 16 amino acids. Trimming removed 2 bases from V and 1 base from J, with 15 bases in between. The CDR3 region is CASSLTGTKAQETQYF. As DNA, the CDR3 is TGTGCCAGCAGCTTAACCGGGACGAAAGCCCAAGAGACCCAGTACTTC.

Concerning this clone itself: The sample has other DNA sequences that encode this CDR3 too. V usage is TRBV2 and J usage is TRBJ2-7; 11 bases align to TRBD2. With 5 bases clipped from V and 0 bases from J, the junction kept 3 bases outside the gene matches. The V gene's germline CDR1 is SNHLY and CDR2 FYNNEI. The CDR3 has 15 residues. The CDR3 region is CASSRGTSGSYEQYF. Written as DNA, the CDR3 is TGTGCCAGCAGTAGGGGGACTAGCGGCTCCTACGAGCAGTACTTC.

The chain combines TRBV9 with TRBJ1-2; tentative D call: TRBD1 (6 bases). This CDR3 is built from 15 residues. Germline V gives CDR1 SGDLS, CDR2 YYNGEE. Trimming shortened V by 4 bases and J by 4 bases, and 17 bases separated the two germline ends. In DNA, the CDR3 is TGTGCCAGCAGCCCCTCAGGGGCGCCGGGCTATGGCTACACCTTC. This codes for CASSPSGAPGYGYTF.

For this clone: Different DNA sequences within this sample yield the same CDR3. The V call is TRBV18, the J call TRBJ1-4, with D hard to call. The CDR3 is made up of 11 amino acids. Trimming cost V 3 bases and J 7 bases, with 3 bases left between them. Germline values: CDR1 KGHSH, CDR2 LQKENI. CDR3 coding DNA: TGTGCCAGCTCACCGGGTGAAAAACTGTTTTTT. It specifies CASSPGEKLFF. The full variable domain, with the rest looked up from reference TRBV18 and TRBJ1-4, is NAGVMQNPRHLVRRRGQEARLRCSPMKGHSHVYWYRQLPEEGLKFMVYLQKENIIDESGMPKERFSAEFPKEGPSILRIQQVVRGDSAAYFCASSPGEKLFFGSGTQLSVL.

V usage is TRBV19 and J usage is TRBJ2-6; no clear D. CDR3 size: 13 residues. The germline gives CDR1 LNHDA, CDR2 SQIVND (reference sequence). Trimming took 7 bases from V and 4 from J, leaving 8 bases between them. Here the CDR3 reads CASNLWGANVLTF. The CDR3 DNA reads as TGTGCCAGTAATCTGTGGGGGGCCAACGTCCTGACTTTC.

The V and J genes are TRBV7-2 and TRBJ1-1; D perhaps matches TRBD1 (5 bases). Trimming took off 1 base at V and 1 base at J, with 7 bases between the two ends. Germline V gene data show CDR1 as SGHTA and CDR2 as FQGNSA. CDR3 length equals 14 residues. CDR3 amino acids: CASSLVQGNTEAFF. The CDR3, as DNA: TGTGCCAGCAGCTTAGTGCAGGGGAACACTGAAGCTTTCTTT.

Worth noting for this clone: This same CDR3 is encoded by further DNA sequences in the sample. V is TRBV5-1 and J is TRBJ2-3, with D possibly matching TRBD2 (5 bases). CDR3 length: 14 amino acids. V was cut by 0 bases and J by 4 bases, with 9 bases left in between. Germline-derived CDR1 and CDR2 are SGHRS and YFSETQ. CDR3 protein: CASSLAGGPDTQYF. In DNA, the CDR3 is TGCGCCAGCAGCTTGGCCGGCGGGCCAGATACGCAGTATTTT.

This chain uses TRBV28 with TRBJ2-3; D is ambiguous. Trimming stripped 2 bases from V and 1 base from J, with 7 bases between. The V gene's germline CDR1 is MDHEN and CDR2 SYDVKM. This CDR3 spans 14 amino acids. CDR3 sequence: CASSLAAGTDTQYF. The DNA for the CDR3 is TGTGCCAGCAGTTTAGCGGCTGGCACAGATACGCAGTATTTT.

The CDR3 nucleotides are TGTGCCAGCAGCTTAGAGGGGGGGACTAGCGGGAGCAAGACCCAGTACTTC. Translating it yields CASSLEGGTSGSKTQYF. The chain employs TRBV7-7 and TRBJ2-5; 14 positions match TRBD2. The CDR3 extends over 17 amino acids. V was clipped by 1 base and J by 6 bases; unmatched bases: 7. Germline CDR1 reads SSHAT; CDR2 reads FNYEAQ (reference sequence).

The rearrangement uses TRBV29-1 and TRBJ2-3, with 7 bases aligning to TRBD2. The junction had 8 bases not matched to a gene; V was cut back by 6 bases and J by 2 bases. This CDR3 spans 14 amino acids. Germline V gene sequence: CDR1 SQVTM, CDR2 ANQGSEA. This CDR3 is CSVERGTVTDTQYF. As DNA, the CDR3 is TGCAGCGTCGAGCGGGGAACCGTCACAGATACGCAGTATTTT.

The chain has TRBV2 and TRBJ1-2; D might be TRBD1 (5 bases). Germline V gene lookup returns CDR1 SNHLY and CDR2 FYNNEI. The CDR3 is 12 amino acids. Trimming pared 5 bases from V and 3 bases from J, leaving 7 bases between. The CDR3 DNA follows: TGTGCCAGCAGTCAGGGCGACTATGGCTACACCTTC. As protein: CASSQGDYGYTF.

V usage is TRBV7-9 and J usage is TRBJ2-5; D may be TRBD1 (5 bases). The ends were cut back, 2 bases at V and 5 bases at J, with 15 bases in the middle. Germline assignment: CDR1 SEHNR and CDR2 FQNEAQ (reference sequence). The CDR3 totals 15 residues. CDR3 amino acids: CASSLTRVRRETQYF. The CDR3 nucleotides are TGTGCCAGCAGCTTAACCAGGGTTCGAAGGGAGACCCAGTACTTC.

This clone has only one observation. The chain joins TRBV29-1 to TRBJ2-1, with 8 bases lining up with TRBD1. V shed 7 bases and J 0 bases; nucleotides not matched to a gene: 8. The germline V gene has CDR1 SQVTM and CDR2 ANQGSEA. The CDR3 runs to 15 residues. The CDR3 is CSGGPTGGSYNEQFF. Here the CDR3 DNA reads TGCAGCGGTGGCCCAACAGGGGGCTCCTACAATGAGCAGTTCTTC.

The chain uses TRBV4-1 and TRBJ1-2, with unresolved D. CDR1 is MGHRA and CDR2 is YSYEKL in the germline V gene. Trimming stripped 0 bases from V and 0 bases from J, with 8 bases between. The CDR3 contains 15 residues. The CDR3 DNA follows: TGCGCCAGCAGCCAAGAGGGAGGCACTAACTATGGCTACACCTTC. It codes for CASSQEGGTNYGYTF.

This chain links TRBV6-1 with TRBJ2-2; weak D call: TRBD1 (6 bases). Germline-derived CDR1 and CDR2 are MNHNS and SASEGT. The CDR3 is 13 amino acids. Trimming removed 6 bases at V and 5 bases at J, with 10 bases between. The CDR3, as DNA: TGTGCCAGCAGCGGACAGTGGACCGGGGAGCTGTTTTTT. Translating gives CASSGQWTGELFF.

This chain links TRBV7-3 with TRBJ1-1; D unresolved. CDR3 length equals 14 residues. Germline CDR1 reads SGHTA; CDR2 reads FQGTGA. Trimming cost V 0 bases and J 5 bases, with 10 bases left between them. The chain's CDR3 is CASSLTASLTEAFF. In DNA, the CDR3 is TGTGCCAGCAGCTTAACAGCCTCTTTGACTGAAGCTTTCTTT.

As concerns this clone: Mismatch with germline at one junction end may stem from a read error. The chain has TRBV6-5 and TRBJ2-7; D may be TRBD2 (6 bases). The CDR3 has 15 amino acids. From germline, CDR1 is MNHEY and CDR2 SVGAGI. This chain's CDR3 is CTSSYTGTGAYEQYF. In DNA, the CDR3 is TGTACCAGCAGTTATACCGGGACGGGGGCCTACGAGCAGTACTTC.

This chain links TRBV7-9 with TRBJ1-2; D is perhaps TRBD1 (5 bases). Trimming removed 1 base from V and 5 bases from J, with 11 bases in between. Germline values: CDR1 SEHNR, CDR2 FQNEAQ (reference sequence). The CDR3 runs 14 residues. The CDR3 DNA reads as TGTGCCAGCAGCTTAGGGTTAGGGGAGTATGGCTACACCTTC. It is translated as CASSLGLGEYGYTF.